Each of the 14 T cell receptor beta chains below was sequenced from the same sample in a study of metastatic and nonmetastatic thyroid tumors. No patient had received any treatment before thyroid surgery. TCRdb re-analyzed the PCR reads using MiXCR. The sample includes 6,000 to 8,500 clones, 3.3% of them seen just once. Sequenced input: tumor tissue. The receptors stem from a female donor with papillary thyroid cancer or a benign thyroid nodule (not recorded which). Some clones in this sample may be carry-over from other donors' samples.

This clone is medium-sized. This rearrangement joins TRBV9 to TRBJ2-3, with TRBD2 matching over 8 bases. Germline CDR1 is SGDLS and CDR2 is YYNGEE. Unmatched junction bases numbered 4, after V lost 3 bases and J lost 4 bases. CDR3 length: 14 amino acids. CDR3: CASSGAGVADTQYF. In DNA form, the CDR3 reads TGTGCCAGCAGCGGAGCGGGAGTCGCAGATACGCAGTATTTT.

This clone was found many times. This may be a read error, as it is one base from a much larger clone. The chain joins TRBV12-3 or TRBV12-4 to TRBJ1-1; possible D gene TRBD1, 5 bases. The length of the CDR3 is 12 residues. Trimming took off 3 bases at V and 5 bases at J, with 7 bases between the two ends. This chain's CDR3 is CASSFPGTEAFF. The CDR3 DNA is TGTGCCAGCAGTTTCCCAGGGACTGAAGCTTTCTTT.

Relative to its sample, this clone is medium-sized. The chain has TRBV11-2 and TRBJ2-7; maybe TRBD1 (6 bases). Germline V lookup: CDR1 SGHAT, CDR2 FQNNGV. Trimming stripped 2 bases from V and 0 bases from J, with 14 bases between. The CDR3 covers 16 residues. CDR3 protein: CASSLMQGSSSYEQYF. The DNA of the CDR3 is TGTGCCAGCAGCTTAATGCAGGGGTCTAGCTCCTACGAGCAGTACTTC.

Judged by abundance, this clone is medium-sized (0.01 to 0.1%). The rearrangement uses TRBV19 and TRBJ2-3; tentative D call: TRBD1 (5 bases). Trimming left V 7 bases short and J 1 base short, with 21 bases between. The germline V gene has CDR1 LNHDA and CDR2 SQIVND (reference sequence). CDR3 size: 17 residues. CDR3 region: CASNDPGLPDGTDTQYF. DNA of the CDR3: TGTGCCAGTAACGACCCAGGGCTTCCGGACGGCACAGATACGCAGTATTTT.

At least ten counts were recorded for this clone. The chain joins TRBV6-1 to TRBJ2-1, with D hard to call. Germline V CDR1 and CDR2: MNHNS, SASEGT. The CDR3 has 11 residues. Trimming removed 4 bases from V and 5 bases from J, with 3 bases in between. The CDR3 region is CASSADNEQFF. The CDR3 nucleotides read TGTGCCAGCAGTGCCGACAATGAGCAGTTCTTC.

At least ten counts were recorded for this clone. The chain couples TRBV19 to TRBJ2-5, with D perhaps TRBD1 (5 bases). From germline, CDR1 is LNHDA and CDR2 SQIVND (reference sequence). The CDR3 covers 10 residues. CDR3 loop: CASGRETQYF. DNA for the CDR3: TGTGCTTCAGGGCGCGAGACCCAGTACTTC.

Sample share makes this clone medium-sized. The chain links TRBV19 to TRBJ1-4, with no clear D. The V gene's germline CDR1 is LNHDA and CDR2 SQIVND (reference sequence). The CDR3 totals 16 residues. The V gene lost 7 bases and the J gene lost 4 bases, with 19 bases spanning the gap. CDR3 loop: CASKPRGWQFNEKLFF. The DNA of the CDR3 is TGTGCCAGTAAACCGAGAGGTTGGCAGTTTAATGAAAAACTGTTTTTT.

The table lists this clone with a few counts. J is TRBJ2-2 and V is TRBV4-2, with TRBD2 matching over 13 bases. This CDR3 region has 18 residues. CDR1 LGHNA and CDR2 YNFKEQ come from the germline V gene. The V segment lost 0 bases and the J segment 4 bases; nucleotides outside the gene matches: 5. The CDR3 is CASSQEGLAGYSTGELFF. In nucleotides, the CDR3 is TGTGCCAGCAGCCAAGAGGGACTAGCGGGATACTCCACCGGGGAGCTGTTTTTT.

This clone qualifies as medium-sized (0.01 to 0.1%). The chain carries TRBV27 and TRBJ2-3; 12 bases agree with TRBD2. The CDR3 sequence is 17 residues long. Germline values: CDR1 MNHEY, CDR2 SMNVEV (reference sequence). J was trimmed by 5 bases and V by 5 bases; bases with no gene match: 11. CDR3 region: CASSQGLAGRGRDTQYF. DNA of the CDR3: TGTGCCAGCAGTCAAGGACTAGCGGGAAGGGGGAGAGATACGCAGTATTTT.

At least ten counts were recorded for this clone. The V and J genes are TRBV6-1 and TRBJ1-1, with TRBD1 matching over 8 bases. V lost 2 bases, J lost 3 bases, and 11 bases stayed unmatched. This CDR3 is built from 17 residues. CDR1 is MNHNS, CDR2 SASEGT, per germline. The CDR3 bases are TGTGCCAGCAGTGAATTGGACAGGGTGGATTGGGACACTGAAGCTTTCTTT. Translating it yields CASSELDRVDWDTEAFF.

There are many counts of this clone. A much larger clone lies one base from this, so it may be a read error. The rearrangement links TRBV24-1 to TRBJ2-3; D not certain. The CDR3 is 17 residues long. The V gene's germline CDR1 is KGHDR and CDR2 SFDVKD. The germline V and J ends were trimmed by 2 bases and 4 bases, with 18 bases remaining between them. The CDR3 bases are TGTGCCACCAGTGATTCGTTGGTGGGAAATGACGCAGATACGCAGTATTTT. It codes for CATSDSLVGNDADTQYF.

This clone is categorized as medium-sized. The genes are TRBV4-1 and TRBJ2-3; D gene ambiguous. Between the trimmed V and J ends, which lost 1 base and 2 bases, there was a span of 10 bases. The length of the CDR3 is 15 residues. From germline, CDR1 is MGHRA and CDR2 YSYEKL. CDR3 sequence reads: CASSQAKGITDTQYF. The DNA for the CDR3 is TGCGCCAGCAGCCAAGCGAAAGGGATCACAGATACGCAGTATTTT.

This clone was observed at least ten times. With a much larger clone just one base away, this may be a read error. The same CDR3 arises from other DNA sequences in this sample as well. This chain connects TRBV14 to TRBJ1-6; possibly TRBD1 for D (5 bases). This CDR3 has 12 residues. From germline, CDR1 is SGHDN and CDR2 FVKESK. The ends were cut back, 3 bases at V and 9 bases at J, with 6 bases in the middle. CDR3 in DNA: TGTGCCAGCAGCCACGACAGTTCACCCCTCCACTTT. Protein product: CASSHDSSPLHF.

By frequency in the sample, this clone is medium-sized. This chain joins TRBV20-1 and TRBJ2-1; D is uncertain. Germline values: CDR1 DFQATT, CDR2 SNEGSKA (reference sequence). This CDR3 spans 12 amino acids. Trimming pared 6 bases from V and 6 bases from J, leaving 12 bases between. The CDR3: CSAQKLINEQFF. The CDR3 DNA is TGCAGTGCCCAGAAGTTAATCAATGAGCAGTTCTTC.